The entry below gives a single T cell receptor (beta chain) sequence along with its context. No antigen is known for it. Within one base of it there is no much larger clone, and no base qualities were kept. Ophthalmopathy patients had moderately to severely active disease, Clinical Activity Score of at least 3, NOSPECS grade of at least 4, and duration under 3 months. Patients with uncontrolled infections, other autoimmune diseases, pregnancy or lactation were excluded. Diagnoses relied on clinical symptoms, serum thyroxine and TRAb, thyroid ultrasound and orbital computed tomography. PBMCs were separated from around 9.1 ml of fresh peripheral blood using Ficoll-Paque density gradient centrifugation. Total RNA was extracted using Trizol reagent, and RNA quality was assessed on an Agilent 2100 Bioanalyzer. The data derive from a study of T cells in Graves' hyperthyroidism and ophthalmopathy (dated by TCRdb to between 2019 and 2020). A note on the overall study: Peripheral blood was sampled at the time of initial diagnosis, prior to any treatment. To identify distinguishing TCR V-J signatures, a discovery cohort of about 100 patients was used, comprising some 45 with Graves' ophthalmopathy and some 57 with stable Graves' hyperthyroidism. Prospective prediction of ophthalmopathy was tested in an independent validation cohort consisting of 18 to 20 hyperthyroidism patients and around 17 patients who later progressed to ophthalmopathy. The approximately 100 discovery patients were divided at random into training and test sets in a 7:3 ratio. In addition, the study compared T-cell repertoires in thyroid tissue and in blood from six Graves' hyperthyroidism patients. After sampling, hyperthyroidism patients received methimazole starting at 30 mg daily, and ophthalmopathy patients received high-dose intravenous methylprednisolone. The paper reports TCR Vbeta CDR3 sequencing of roughly 140 peripheral blood samples: 43 ophthalmopathy, approximately 74 hyperthyroidism and around 17 progressor patients.

The TCR beta CDR3 regions were amplified from RNA transcripts. A first-round RT-PCR of the TCR CDR3 used the HTBI primer set with the Qiagen OneStep RT-PCR kit. Libraries were constructed in a second round of multiplex PCR, after which size selection and purification were carried out. Paired-end sequencing of the libraries was performed with 100 bp reads on an Illumina HiSeq2000. Under the source paper's analysis protocol: SOAPnuke was used to process the raw data, with reads discarded if the reads contained adapters or uncalled bases, had a mean Phred below 15, or lacked an exact constant-primer or identifier match. COPE v1.2.5 was used to merge high-quality paired reads, and clonotypes were defined as unique nucleotide sequences. Clonotypes were aligned to IMGT TRBV, TRBD and TRBJ reference segments using MiTCR v1.1. The analysis was restricted to V-J combinations with a frequency above 0.0001, which together covered approximately 99% of the repertoires. A TCS score was defined as the ratio between F50 (clonal expansion) and ExV (chaos), using BLOSUM62-based TCRdist between CDR3 peptides within each V-J. Welch's t-statistics and random forest reduced roughly 540 V-J features to 13, which were used in a naive Bayes classifier (R e1071). Using fastp trimming at Q25 and MiXCR clonotype assembly, TCRdb reanalyzed the public sequencing data and kept in-frame beta chains. Rows are combined by CDR3 protein, so each entry shows the most common genes and DNA. V and J calls and clone size were set by TCRdb, not the authors. The sample table shows 250,000 to 300,000 distinct CDR3 sequences, and over 15% are seen once. Roughly 50% of the sample is in the top ten clones.

V is pruned by 3 bases and J by 5 bases, leaving 4 bases of the junction without a gene match. The germline V gene gives CDR1 as SGHTA and CDR2 as FQGNSA. Measured from the cysteine to the phenylalanine, the CDR3 is 15 residues long. Only the CDR3 region is kept as DNA, spanning 45 bases read in frame from base 1. Here is what the overall study found, with its caveats: No statistical method was used to fix the sample size in advance, and group allocation was not hidden from the investigators. Most expanded thyroid clonotypes (frequency above 0.001) were also detected in blood, a finding suggesting that blood repertoires may reflect thyroid immune responses. A model built on a 13 V-J signature distinguished ophthalmopathy from stable hyperthyroidism, reaching roughly 88% sensitivity and around 82% specificity in cross-validation and 80%/75% in testing. During validation, the model predicted progression to ophthalmopathy a median of roughly six months ahead of onset, with more than 55% sensitivity and about 72% specificity.

The rearrangement combines TRBV7-2 with TRBJ1-6; 7 middle bases align to TRBD1. The source is a woman aged 60-75 years with Graves' ophthalmopathy. The specimen was blood. The CDR3 amino acid sequence is: CASSFKGADNSPLHF. Here is the DNA: TGTGCCAGCAGCTTTAAGGGGGCTGATAATTCACCCCTCCACTTT. With the rest looked up from the reference TRBV7-2 and TRBJ1-6 genes rather than sequenced, the full variable domain is GAGVSQSPSNKVTEKGKDVELRCDPISGHTALYWYRQSLGQGLEFLIYFQGNSAPDKSGLPSDRFSAERTGGSVSTLTIQRTQQEDSAVYLCASSFKGADNSPLHFGNGTRLTVT.